The clone carrying this T cell receptor beta chain has a single count. Antigen specificity is unknown. Deletions cut 2 bases from V and 0 bases from J, with 17 bases between. The CDR3 extends over 18 amino acids. CDR1 is MDHEN and CDR2 is SYDVKM in the germline V gene. This specimen comes from a study of cytomegalovirus exposure and HLA in healthy donors. Study-wide results and caveats: Reported results showed that the classifier diagnosed cytomegalovirus status with high specificity and sensitivity. Being productive about 87% or about 30% of the time was typical of most TCR beta V segments in an earlier analysis.

Samples came from healthy bone marrow donors. 13 Jbeta primers and 60 Vbeta primers were used for the PCR. Per the authors' pipeline: In a later analysis, the count reached 80 million or so unique TCR beta chains, with roughly 9.9 million shared. The assay was immunoSEQ multiplex PCR, and TCRdb's table has in-frame clones only and misses some. V, J and clone size reflect that table, while D and trimming were determined from the DNA. The top ten clones hold around 5.8% of a sample with some 120,000 clones, over 60% of them seen once. The source of this sequence is a middle-aged woman in good health and CMV-seronegative. Specimen: PBMCs. The J gene is TRBJ1-5, the V gene TRBV28; D is ambiguous. CDR3 DNA: TGTGCCAGCAGTTTACCTTTTCGGGCAGACTATAGCAATCAGCCCCAGCATTTT. It codes for CASSLPFRADYSNQPQHF.